This is a list of T cell receptor beta chains from one sample in a study of blood T cell repertoires in COVID-19. Sequencing was performed with immunoSEQ multiplex PCR; in TCRdb, only in-frame clones are kept and a portion is missing. Here the sample spans about 130,000 clones, roughly 92% being singletons. Specimen: peripheral blood. Receptors were obtained from a man in his forties or fifties with COVID-19, enrolled during active disease. CDR3s include the opening cysteine and the closing phenylalanine or tryptophan. A D gene is named only where the DNA matches it firmly. Only part of the rows carry a size: once, few, many, or a class if the clone is expanded.

TRBV30,13,-,TRBD1,TRBJ1-4,CAWGFRDRPKLFF,TGTGCCTGGGGCTTTAGGGACAGGCCGAAACTGTTTTTT
TRBV5-1,14,-,-,TRBJ2-3,CASSFRQATDTQYF,TGCGCCAGCAGCTTTAGACAGGCTACAGATACGCAGTATTTT
TRBV11-2,14,-,-,TRBJ1-1,CASSLGQANTEAFF,TGTGCCAGCAGCTTAGGCCAGGCCAACACTGAAGCTTTCTTT
TRBV19,16,-,-,TRBJ2-3,CASSKERETGTDTQYF,TGTGCCAGTAGTAAGGAACGGGAGACGGGCACAGATACGCAGTATTTT
TRBV9,14,-,TRBD2,TRBJ2-7,CASSVATGGYEQYF,TGTGCCAGCAGCGTAGCTACGGGGGGGTACGAGCAGTACTTC
TRBV4-3,15,-,TRBD1,TRBJ1-1,CASSHLDRENTEAFF,TGCGCCAGCAGCCATCTGGACAGGGAGAACACTGAAGCTTTCTTT
TRBV11-2,14,-,-,TRBJ1-5,CASRAQGSHQPQHF,TGTGCCAGCAGGGCACAGGGTTCTCATCAGCCCCAGCATTTT
TRBV19,14,-,-,TRBJ1-1,CASISGQGKSEAFF,TGTGCCAGTATCTCAGGCCAGGGGAAATCTGAAGCTTTCTTT
TRBV18,13,-,TRBD1,TRBJ2-5,CASSPTGEETQYF,TGTGCCAGCTCACCGACAGGGGAAGAGACCCAGTACTTC
TRBV7-6,16,-,TRBD2,TRBJ2-3,CASSLSSGRVGDTQYF,TGTGCCAGCAGCTTAAGTAGCGGGAGGGTGGGAGATACGCAGTATTTT
TRBV19,16,-,TRBD2,TRBJ2-7,CASSIVSTGGSYEQYF,TGTGCCAGTAGTATTGTCTCGACGGGAGGGTCCTACGAGCAGTACTTC
TRBV7-8,17,-,-,TRBJ2-1,CASSSRVRGEHHNEQFF,TGTGCCAGCAGCTCCCGGGTCCGCGGGGAGCACCACAATGAGCAGTTCTTC
TRBV30,16,once,-,TRBJ1-3,CAWSVLTGRSGNTIYF,TGTGCCTGGAGTGTACTAACAGGGCGATCTGGAAACACCATATATTTT
TRBV6-5,15,-,-,TRBJ1-2,CASRDFRPANYGYTF,TGTGCCAGCAGGGACTTTCGTCCAGCTAACTATGGCTACACCTTC
TRBV19,12,few,TRBD1,TRBJ1-1,CASNGQGHAAFF,TGTGCCAGTAATGGACAGGGACATGCAGCTTTCTTT
TRBV10-1,16,once,-,TRBJ2-3,CASSDNNPEGTDTQYF,TGCGCCAGCAGTGATAATAACCCAGAGGGCACAGATACGCAGTATTTT
TRBV19,15,-,-,TRBJ2-2,CASSIEGGLAGELFF,TGTGCCAGTAGTATAGAGGGGGGGCTGGCCGGGGAGCTGTTTTTT
TRBV18,21,-,TRBD2,TRBJ2-2,CASSPNLPGTSGSANTGELFF,TGTGCCAGCTCACCCAACCTTCCCGGGACTAGCGGGAGTGCGAACACCGGGGAGCTGTTTTTT